These 10 T cell receptor beta chains came from one sample sequenced in a study of shared clonotypes between healthy human individuals. Profiling relied on immunoSEQ multiplex PCR, and the TCRdb table lists in-frame clones only, not all of them. Among some 2,100,000 clones listed, around 95% were seen once. The sequenced sample was naive CD4+ T cells sorted from blood. Subset denoted: CD45RA+ positively selected. Receptors originate from a man aged 18 to 30 in good health.

The chain joins TRBV7-9 to TRBJ2-7; D may be TRBD1 (5 bases). This CDR3 region has 15 residues. Trimming cost V 1 base and J 0 bases, with 10 bases left between them. Germline V gives CDR1 SEHNR, CDR2 FQNEAQ (reference sequence). CDR3 nucleotides: TGTGCCAGCAGCTTAGAGGGGTTGAGCTCCTACGAGCAGTACTTC. It yields the protein CASSLEGLSSYEQYF. Full variable domain (remainder filled in from reference TRBV7-9 and TRBJ2-7): DTGVSQNPRHKITKRGQNVTFRCDPISEHNRLYWYRQTLGQGPEFLTYFQNEAQLEKSRLLSDRFSAERPKGSFSTLEIQRTEQGDSAMYLCASSLEGLSSYEQYFGPGTRLTVT.

The chain uses TRBV5-1 and TRBJ2-3, with 7 bases lining up with TRBD1. The V gene's germline CDR1 is SGHRS and CDR2 YFSETQ. With V trimmed by 2 bases and J by 2 bases, 5 bases remained unmatched. This CDR3 has 15 residues. The CDR3 spells CASSFPTGSTDTQYF. In DNA form, the CDR3 reads TGCGCCAGCAGCTTCCCGACAGGGTCCACAGATACGCAGTATTTT.

The chain joins TRBV6-1 to TRBJ1-4, with unresolved D. The germline V and J ends were trimmed by 3 bases and 0 bases, with 8 bases remaining between them. The CDR3 is made up of 15 amino acids. Germline V gives CDR1 MNHNS, CDR2 SASEGT. CDR3 bases: TGTGCCAGCAGTGAGCAACCAGCAACTAATGAAAAACTGTTTTTT. Encoded protein: CASSEQPATNEKLFF.

CDR3 region: CASSYELPGANVLTF. The DNA for the CDR3 is TGTGCCAGCAGTTATGAGCTTCCTGGGGCCAACGTCCTGACTTTC. The chain links TRBV6-5 to TRBJ2-6; D is undetermined. CDR1 is MNHEY, CDR2 SVGAGI, per germline. CDR3 length equals 15 residues. The V gene lost 3 bases and the J gene lost 2 bases, with 8 bases spanning the gap.

The rearrangement uses TRBV7-2 and TRBJ1-2; the D gene is possibly TRBD1 (5 bases). V lost 5 bases to trimming and J lost 7 bases, with 17 bases between them. CDR1 SGHTA and CDR2 FQGNSA come from the germline V gene. The length of the CDR3 is 14 residues. The CDR3 loop is CASSPAGLGSGYTF. As DNA, the CDR3 is TGTGCCAGCAGCCCTGCAGGGTTGGGAAGTGGCTACACCTTC.

V usage is TRBV7-9 and J usage is TRBJ1-4; tentatively, D is TRBD1 (6 bases). Germline-derived CDR1 and CDR2 are SEHNR and FQNEAQ (reference sequence). This CDR3 region has 16 residues. Trimming shortened V by 1 base and J by 7 bases, and 16 bases separated the two germline ends. Here the CDR3 DNA reads TGTGCCAGCAGCTTAGGCCCGGGGGGGCCCGGTGAAAAACTGTTTTTT. This translates into CASSLGPGGPGEKLFF.

The chain links TRBV18 to TRBJ2-5; weak D call: TRBD1 (6 bases). The V end was cut by 2 bases, the J end by 4 bases, with 14 bases between. Per germline, CDR1 KGHSH and CDR2 LQKENI. CDR3 length: 15 amino acids. The chain's CDR3 is CASSPVPQQGETQYF. CDR3 bases: TGTGCCAGCTCACCAGTGCCCCAACAGGGAGAGACCCAGTACTTC.

CDR3 sequence reads: CASRHRDRGQPQHF. The CDR3 DNA sequence: TGTGCCAGCAGACACCGGGACAGGGGTCAGCCCCAGCATTTT. The chain links TRBV6-1 to TRBJ1-5, with TRBD1 matching over 10 bases. The CDR3 covers 14 residues. Germline values: CDR1 MNHNS, CDR2 SASEGT. The ends lost 6 bases at V and 6 bases at J; junction bases unmatched: 5.

The chain uses TRBV9 and TRBJ1-5; no definite D call. V lost 4 bases, J lost 0 bases, and 11 bases lay in between. CDR3 length: 15 amino acids. Per germline, CDR1 SGDLS and CDR2 YYNGEE. Here the CDR3 reads CASSSGSNSNQPQHF. The CDR3 region has the DNA TGTGCCAGCAGCTCGGGTAGCAATAGCAATCAGCCCCAGCATTTT.

In the case of this clone: This sample includes further DNA sequences coding for the same CDR3. This chain uses TRBV10-3 with TRBJ2-7; D gene ambiguous. The V and J ends lost 2 bases and 4 bases respectively, with 6 bases between them. The germline V gene encodes CDR1 ENHRY and CDR2 SYGVKD. CDR3 length: 12 amino acids. CDR3 bases: TGTGCCATCAGTGAGACAGCGTACGAGCAGTACTTC. Protein sequence: CAISETAYEQYF.